This T cell receptor beta chain was found in a study of identical twins. The sample holds a few counts of this clonotype. MiXCR was run by TCRdb on the 5' RACE reads, yielding one entry per CDR3 protein. This sample yields about 300,000 distinct CDR3 sequences, of which over 9% are seen a single time; 7.2% belongs to the top ten. These data were likewise used in another study, on yellow fever vaccine responses in identical twins.

The sequence was collected from a woman aged 18-29 years in good health. Sequencing was carried out using CD8+ T cells sorted from blood.

CDR3: CATEGLAPWSGELFF. CDR3 in DNA: TGTGCCACCGAGGGGCTAGCGCCCTGGAGCGGGGAGCTGTTTTTT. The chain combines TRBV15 with TRBJ2-2; a possible D gene is TRBD2 (6 bases). Germline V gene sequence: CDR1 LNHNV, CDR2 YYDKDF (reference sequence). Trimming cost V 8 bases and J 7 bases, with 20 bases left between them. This CDR3 has 15 amino acids.